Included here is one T cell receptor (beta chain) sequence, with context. This clone's antigen is unknown. The sample holds no much larger clone one base away, and base qualities are not on file. V is cut back by 4 bases and J by 2 bases, with 0 bases in the junction unmatched. The CDR3 spans 12 residues, from the cysteine through the phenylalanine. Only CDR3 DNA is held: 36 bases, read in frame from base 1. The CDR1 and CDR2 encoded by the germline V gene are SGHDT and YYEEEE. The data derive from a study of blood T cell repertoires in COVID-19 (dated by TCRdb to 2019 to 2021). Background on the whole study: Samples from collaborators originated in the United States, Italy and Spain and spanned both the acute and convalescent phases of COVID-19. The material from the prospective study consisted of cDNA or gDNA derived from T cells, B-cell-depleted T cells, or PBMCs. Subjects who had been exposed to COVID-19, were actively infected with it, or had recovered from it provided the deeply sampled blood TCRbeta repertoires that made up the dataset. The repertoires were released in a freely available public database intended as a resource for research on the immune response to SARS-CoV-2. The samples were drawn from two sources: the first 160 participants of the ongoing ImmuneRACE study, and 950 to 1,500 subjects contributed by 6 global collaborators. The sample metadata nearly always contained a de-identified subject ID, COVID-19 status, age in years and sex. Where available, HLA class I and class II types were taken from metadata supplied by the sample provider and were not determined by assay-based typing. What the study reported, not specific to this receptor: Clinical and demographic metadata were provided uncurated, with the amount varying by source and participant.

TCRbeta CDR3 regions were amplified from genomic DNA using the immunoSEQ Assay, a bias-controlled multiplex PCR. The paper's processing steps were these. Nucleated cell counts per sample were estimated from amplification of reference gene primers within the assay. Sequence reads were collapsed and filtered to measure the absolute abundance of every unique TCRbeta CDR3 rearrangement. For each sample, productive Simpson clonality was calculated by taking the square root of Simpson's diversity index across productive rearrangements. In its TCRdb copy, this immuneACCESS table keeps in-frame sequences only and misses some clones. Where compared with another copy, unresolved V genes explain less than half of these, and the others have no known cause. That table gives V, J and clone size, and the DNA gave D and trimming. The sample table shows 290,000 or so clones, and around 90% are seen once. 2% to 3% of the sample is taken by the ten largest.

Collaborating institutions collected whole blood in K2EDTA tubes following their own protocols. For TCRbeta analysis, collaborators shipped samples as frozen whole blood, isolated PBMCs, or DNA extracted from either of those sample types. The receptor comes from a man in his late teens or twenties with active or convalescent COVID-19. Input material: peripheral blood. This chain joins TRBV5-6 to TRBJ2-7; 7 central bases correspond to TRBD1. Read as DNA, the sequence is TGTGCCAGCAGCGGGACAGCCTACGAGCAGTACTTC. It encodes CASSGTAYEQYF. Here the CDR3 is joined to the reference TRBV5-6 and TRBJ2-7 genes, and the full variable domain is: DAGVTQSPTHLIKTRGQQVTLRCSPKSGHDTVSWYQQALGQGPQFIFQYYEEEERQRGNFPDRFSGHQFPNYSSELNVNALLLGDSALYLCASSGTAYEQYFGPGTRLTVT.